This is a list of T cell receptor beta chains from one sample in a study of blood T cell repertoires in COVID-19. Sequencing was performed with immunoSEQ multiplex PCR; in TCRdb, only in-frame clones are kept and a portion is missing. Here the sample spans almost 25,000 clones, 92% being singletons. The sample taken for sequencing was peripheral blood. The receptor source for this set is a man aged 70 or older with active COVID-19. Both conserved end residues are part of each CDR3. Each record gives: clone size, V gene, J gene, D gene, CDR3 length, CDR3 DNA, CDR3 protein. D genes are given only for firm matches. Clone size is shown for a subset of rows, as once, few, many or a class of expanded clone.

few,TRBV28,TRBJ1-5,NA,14,TGTGCCAGCAGCGAGGTCCCGAGCAATCAGCCCCAGCATTTT,CASSEVPSNQPQHF
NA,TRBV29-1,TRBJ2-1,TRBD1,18,TGCAGCGTAGACAGGGGGCGAATGTTTTTAGGTTGGGACAATGAGCAGTTCTTC,CSVDRGRMFLGWDNEQFF
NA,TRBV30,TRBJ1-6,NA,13,TGTGCCTGGGCTCGGGAGAATAATTCACCCCTCCACTTT,CAWARENNSPLHF
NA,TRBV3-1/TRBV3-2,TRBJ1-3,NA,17,TGTGCCAGCAGCCAAGATGGGGACTGCGACTCTGGAAACACCATATATTTT,CASSQDGDCDSGNTIYF
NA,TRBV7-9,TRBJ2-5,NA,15,TGTGCCAGCAGTTTCACAGCACTCAATGGGGAGACCCAGTACTTC,CASSFTALNGETQYF
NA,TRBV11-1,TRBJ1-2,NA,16,TGTGCCAGCAGCTTAAATCAGGGGCTTGGAAGCTATGGCTACACCTTC,CASSLNQGLGSYGYTF
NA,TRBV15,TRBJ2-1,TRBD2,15,TGTGCCACCAGCAGTCTAGCGGACTCCTACAATGAGCAGTTCTTC,CATSSLADSYNEQFF
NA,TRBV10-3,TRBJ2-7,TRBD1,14,TGTGCCACCCAAGACAGGGGTAAAGTCTACGAGCAGTACTTC,CATQDRGKVYEQYF
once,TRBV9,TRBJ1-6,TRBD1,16,TGTGCCAGCAGCCCCCCAACTGGACAGGGAAATTCACCCCTCCACTTT,CASSPPTGQGNSPLHF
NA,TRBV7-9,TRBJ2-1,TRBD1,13,TGTGCCAGCAGCTCTACCGGGGACAGGGTGCAGTTCTTC,CASSSTGDRVQFF
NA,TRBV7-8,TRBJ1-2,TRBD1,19,TGTGCCAGCAGCTTAGTCTCTTGGGGACAGGGAATAGGTTACTATGGCTACACCTTC,CASSLVSWGQGIGYYGYTF
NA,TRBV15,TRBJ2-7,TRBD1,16,TGTGCCACCAGCAGAGATAGGGGGACAGGGATCTACGAGCAGTACTTC,CATSRDRGTGIYEQYF